This T cell receptor beta chain appears in the sequencing data of a study of shared clonotypes between healthy human individuals (dated by TCRdb to between 2020 and 2021). Background for the entire study: The cohort included three men and a couple of women between 18 and 49 years of age. Per donor, three plates each were used for CD4 naive and CD4 memory, two for CD8 naive, and one for CD8 memory. The study deeply sequenced blood TCR repertoires of 5 or 6 healthy adults to estimate repertoire size and the extent of clonotype sharing between individuals. To increase sequencing depth and limit assay-specific biases, different laboratories used diverse techniques to prepare libraries and sequence TCR repertoires. Between about 0.9 and 10 billion PBMCs per donor were obtained by leukapheresis. Overall study results and their limits: Compared with non-shared clonotypes, the clonotypes found in all four sorted-subset donors had higher generation probabilities. Sampling was limited to blood, and TCR repertoires in tissue likely differ from TCR repertoires in blood. Because the study included only a small number of donors, the genetic and exposure-history diversity represented was limited. Naive subsets generally had larger estimated clonotype richness than memory subsets did. Even with the large sequencing depth, rarefaction of the sorted-subset datasets indicated that sequencing was incomplete. Pairwise subsampling indicated that sequencing depth was expected to affect the degree of clonotype sharing among donors. When four donors were compared, the shared fraction of clonotypes was about 5.5% for naive CD4, 3.5% to 4% for naive CD8, roughly 2.5% for memory CD4, and approximately 0.4% for memory CD8.

TCR CDR3 regions were amplified from genomic DNA by multiplex PCR using the deep immunoSEQ assay. Extracted genomic DNA from each cell subset was distributed evenly across all wells of several immunoSEQ 96-well plates, and each plate was treated as a replicate. For sorted subsets, around 200 ng genomic DNA, equal to tens of thousands of T cell genomes, was loaded into each replicate PCR. The purified libraries were quantified using a Qubit 3.0 fluorometer, sized with a Bioanalyzer 2100, and then quantified again using the KAPA Library Quantification kit. Every immunoSEQ 96-well plate was sequenced on a dedicated single-read 150-cycle Illumina NextSeq 550 flow cell. In the authors' own workflow: Because the immunoSEQ output held only junctional sequences and lacked quality scores, the filtering could not match the filtering applied to full-length reads. Sequences were annotated with PyIR, a Python wrapper for IgBLAST v1.9, using IMGT germline references to assign V/J genes and CDR3. Reads were filtered out if the reads had weak V/J assignments (E-value above 1e-6), no CDR3, stop codons, out-of-frame junctions, or ambiguous translated residues. V3J clonotypes were defined as sequences sharing an identical inferred V gene, J gene, and CDR3 amino acid sequence. To compute the percentage overlap between repertoires, the number of shared unique clonotypes was divided by the size of the smaller repertoire. Three approaches were used to assess repertoire richness: RTK rarefaction, the Chao1 estimator, and Recon v2.1 estimates of unobserved clonotypes. For all TCRbeta clonotypes obtained by the gDNA method from a few donors, generation probabilities were computed with OLGA. TCRdb's version of the immuneACCESS table is confined to in-frame rearrangements and falls short of the full clone set. An unresolved V gene accounts for under half of the shortfall where checked; the remainder is of unknown origin. D and trimming come from the DNA, and the V and J calls and clone size come from that table. The sample table shows more than 2,000,000 clones, and 85% to 95% are seen once. The ten biggest clones cover about 0.41% of the sample.

Remarks on this clone: No antigen is known for it. It has no much larger one-base neighbor in the sample; base qualities were not kept.

V ends up 6 bases short and J 5 bases short, with an unmatched junction base count of 6. CDR1 and CDR2 (MNHNY, SVGAGI) derive from the germline V gene (reference sequence). Reading from cysteine to phenylalanine, the CDR3 counts 14 amino acids. Just CDR3 DNA is preserved here, 42 bases in frame from base 1. Donors were healthy HIV-negative adults with no recently reported acute infections or vaccinations. Every donor was a Caucasian adult living in Nashville, Tennessee, USA. CD4+ T cells were enriched by magnetic negative selection; naive cells were then positively selected on CD45RA, and the negative fraction formed the memory subset. After blood collection by leukapheresis, PBMCs were isolated using Ficoll-Histopaque density gradient centrifugation and then cryopreserved in the vapor phase of liquid nitrogen. Purity and quantity of every magnetically sorted T cell population were checked by analytical flow cytometry. Each sorted fraction had its genomic DNA isolated and then quantified by UV absorbance on a Nanodrop 2000c.

This sequence uses TRBV6-6 and TRBJ1-5, with 8 junctional bases fitting TRBD1. The sample comprised naive CD4+ T cells from PBMCs. Per the publication, the cell subset or site label means: CD45RA+ positively selected. The source of this sequence is a young man in good health. Some clones in this sample may be carry-over from other donors' samples. The sequenced DNA is TGTGCCAGCAGCACGGGACAGGAGGATCAGCCCCAGCATTTT. This is translated as CASSTGQEDQPQHF.